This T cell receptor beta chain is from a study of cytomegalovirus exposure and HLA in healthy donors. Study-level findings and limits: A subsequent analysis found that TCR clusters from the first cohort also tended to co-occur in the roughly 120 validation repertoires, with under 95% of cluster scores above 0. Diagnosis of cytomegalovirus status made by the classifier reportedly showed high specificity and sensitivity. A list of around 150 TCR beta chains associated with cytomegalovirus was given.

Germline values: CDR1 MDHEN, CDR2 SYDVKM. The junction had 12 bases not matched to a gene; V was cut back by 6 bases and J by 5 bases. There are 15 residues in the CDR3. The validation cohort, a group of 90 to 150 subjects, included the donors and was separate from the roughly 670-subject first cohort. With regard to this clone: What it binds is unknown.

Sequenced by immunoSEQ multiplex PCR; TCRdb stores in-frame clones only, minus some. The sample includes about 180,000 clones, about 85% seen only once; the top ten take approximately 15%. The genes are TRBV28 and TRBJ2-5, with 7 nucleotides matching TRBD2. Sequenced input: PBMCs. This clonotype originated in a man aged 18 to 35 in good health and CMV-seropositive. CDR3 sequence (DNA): TGTGCCAGCAGCCTGGAGCGGGAATTGGGGGAGACCCAGTACTTC. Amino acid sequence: CASSLERELGETQYF.